What follows describes a single T cell receptor (beta chain). The data were obtained in a study of T cells after yellow fever vaccination. Study summary: Some fractions had low cell numbers, and these were prepared with SMART-Seq v4 Ultra Low Input.

The germline V and J ends were trimmed by 3 bases and 5 bases, with 18 bases remaining between them. Germline loops: CDR1 SGHKS, CDR2 YYEKEE (reference sequence). CDR3 length equals 15 residues. By 5'RACE template switching, TCR cDNA was produced, with a universal primer site and UMIs added in the process. MiXCR, run by TCRdb on the 5' RACE reads, gives a single entry per CDR3 protein. Of about 350,000 distinct CDR3 sequences in the sample, around 10% were seen once. This sequence was found in a man aged 18 to 29 who received the YFV17D yellow fever vaccine. This sample comprised PBMCs, obtained on the day of the first yellow fever vaccination. The genes are TRBV5-5 and TRBJ2-7; weak D call: TRBD1 (5 bases). This CDR3 is CASSSYPRQSNEQYF. In DNA, the CDR3 is TGTGCCAGCAGCTCTTATCCGAGACAGTCCAACGAGCAGTACTTC. The full variable domain, rest sourced from reference TRBV5-5 and TRBJ2-7, is DAGVTQSPTHLIKTRGQQVTLRCSPISGHKSVSWYQQVLGQGPQFIFQYYEKEERGRGNFPDRFSARQFPNYSSELNVNALLLGDSALYLCASSSYPRQSNEQYFGPGTRLTVT.